This T cell receptor (beta chain) was retrieved from a study of PD-1 blockade in classical Hodgkin lymphoma. Every single patient, without exception, relapsed after autologous stem cell transplantation, and brentuximab vedotin exposure varied. Measured with immunoSEQ multiplex PCR; TCRdb has only the in-frame clones, and not every one. The sample includes about 14,000 clones, roughly 77% of them seen just once. The sequence came from a human donor with classical Hodgkin lymphoma. The input for sequencing was peripheral blood mononuclear cells (PBMCs), taken at baseline.

The CDR3 region is CASSRMGTAGEKLFF. For the CDR3, the DNA is TGTGCCAGCAGCCGAATGGGGACAGCGGGGGAAAAACTGTTTTTT. This chain connects TRBV16 to TRBJ1-4; 7 nucleotides agree with TRBD1. Germline V CDR1 and CDR2: KGHSY, FQNENV. The CDR3 is made up of 15 amino acids. After removal of 4 bases from V and 8 bases from J, the junction contained 10 bases not matched to a gene.